A single T cell receptor beta chain is shown here with its context. Using immunoSEQ multiplex PCR, the repertoire was profiled, and TCRdb retains in-frame clones only, with some absent. The top ten hold about 4.1% of the sample, which has approximately 120,000 clones, roughly 91% seen once. Germline V gene data show CDR1 as SGHRS and CDR2 as YFSETQ. V gave up 0 bases and J gave up 0 bases, with 9 bases separating them. There are 15 residues in the CDR3. The data are from a study of T cell responses to AZD1222 COVID-19 vaccine. This clonotype was obtained from an adult in good health. The J gene is TRBJ1-1, the V gene TRBV5-1; no firm D call. The sequenced sample was peripheral blood, obtained on day 0 of MenACWY control vaccination. The DNA of the CDR3 is TGCGCCAGCAGCTTGGATCAGGTGATGAACACTGAAGCTTTCTTT. Translation gives CASSLDQVMNTEAFF.